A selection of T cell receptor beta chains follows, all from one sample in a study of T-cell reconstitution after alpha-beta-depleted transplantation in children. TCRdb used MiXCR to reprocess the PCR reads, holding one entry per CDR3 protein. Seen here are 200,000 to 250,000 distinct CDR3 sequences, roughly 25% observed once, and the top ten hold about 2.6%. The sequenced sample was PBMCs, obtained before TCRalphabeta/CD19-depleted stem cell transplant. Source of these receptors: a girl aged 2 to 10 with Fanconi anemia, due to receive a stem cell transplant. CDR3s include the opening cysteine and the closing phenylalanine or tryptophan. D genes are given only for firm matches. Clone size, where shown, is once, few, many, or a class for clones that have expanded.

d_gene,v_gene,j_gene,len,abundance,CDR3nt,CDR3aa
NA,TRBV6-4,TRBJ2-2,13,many,TGTGCCAGCAGTGGGGAGAACACCGGGGAGCTGTTTTTT,CASSGENTGELFF
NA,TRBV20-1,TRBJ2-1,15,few,TGCAGTGCTCCGACGGGGCGGGGTTCTTACAATGAGCAGTTCTTC,CSAPTGRGSYNEQFF
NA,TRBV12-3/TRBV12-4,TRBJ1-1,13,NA,TGTGCCAGCAGTTGGGGGAGCATGACGGAAGCTTTCTTT,CASSWGSMTEAFF
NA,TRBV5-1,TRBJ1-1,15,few,TGCGCCAGCAGCTCCTTGGGGGGGATGAACACTGAAGCTTTCTTT,CASSSLGGMNTEAFF
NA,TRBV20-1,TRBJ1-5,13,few,TGCAGTGCTCGTACAGGGCCAAATCAGCCCCAGCATTTT,CSARTGPNQPQHF
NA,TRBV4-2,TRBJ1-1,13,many,TGTGCCAGCAGCCAGTGGGGGAACACTGAAGCTTTCTTT,CASSQWGNTEAFF
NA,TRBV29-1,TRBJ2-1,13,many,TGCAGCGCCAGGCCCGACTCCTACAATGAGCAGTTCTTC,CSARPDSYNEQFF
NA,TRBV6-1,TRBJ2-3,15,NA,TGTGCCAGCAGCCACTACAGTGCTAGCACAGATACGCAGTATTTT,CASSHYSASTDTQYF
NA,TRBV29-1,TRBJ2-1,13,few,TGCAGCGGAGGAGGTAGCTCCTACAATGAGCAGTTCTTC,CSGGGSSYNEQFF
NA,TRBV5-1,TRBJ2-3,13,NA,TGCGCCAGCAGTCTGGGGGCCGCAGATACGCAGTATTTT,CASSLGAADTQYF
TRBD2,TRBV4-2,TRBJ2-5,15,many,TGTGCCAGCAGCCAAGCCCTAGCGGGGGCAGAGACCCAGTACTTC,CASSQALAGAETQYF
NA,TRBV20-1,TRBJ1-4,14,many,TGCAGTGCGAGCGACCGCCAGGTCGGGGAAAAACTGTTTTTT,CSASDRQVGEKLFF
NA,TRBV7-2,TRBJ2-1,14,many,TGTGCCAGCAGCTTAGTTAGCCGAAACAATGAGCAGTTCTTC,CASSLVSRNNEQFF
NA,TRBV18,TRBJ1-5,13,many,TGTGCCAGCTCACCTAAAGGGTATCAGCCCCAGCATTTT,CASSPKGYQPQHF
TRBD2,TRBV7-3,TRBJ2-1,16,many,TGTGCCAGCAGCTCCTTAGCGGGGGGGTCCTACAATGAGCAGTTCTTC,CASSSLAGGSYNEQFF
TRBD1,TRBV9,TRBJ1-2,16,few,TGTGCCAGCAGCGTAGGGGACAGGGGGCGAGTCTATGGCTACACCTTC,CASSVGDRGRVYGYTF
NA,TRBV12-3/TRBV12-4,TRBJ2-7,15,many,TGTGCCAGCAGCCAACTCGACAGGTACTCCTACGAGCAGTACTTC,CASSQLDRYSYEQYF
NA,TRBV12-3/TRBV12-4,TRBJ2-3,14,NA,TGTGCCAGCAGATCCATATCGGGCACAGATACGCAGTATTTT,CASRSISGTDTQYF
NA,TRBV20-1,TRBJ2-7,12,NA,TGCAGTGCTAGGGGGGAAAACTACGAGCAGTACTTC,CSARGENYEQYF
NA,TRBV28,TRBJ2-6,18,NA,TGTGCCAGCAGTTTAAGGATCAGGAGACCCTCTGGGGCCAACGTCCTGACTTTC,CASSLRIRRPSGANVLTF
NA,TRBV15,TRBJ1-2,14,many,TGTGCCACCAGCCAGACAGGAGGACCCTATGGCTACACCTTC,CATSQTGGPYGYTF
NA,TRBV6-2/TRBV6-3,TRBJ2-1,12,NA,TGTGCCAGCAGTTACGCTAGTCAGTCTGTGGTCTTC,CASSYASQSVVF
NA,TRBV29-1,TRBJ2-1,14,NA,TGCAGCGTTGGGGCTAGACTACCGGCCAATGAGCAGTTCTTC,CSVGARLPANEQFF
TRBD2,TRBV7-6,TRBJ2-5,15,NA,TGTGCCAGCAGCTTAGTCGGGGGGGCGCAAGAGACCCAGTACTTC,CASSLVGGAQETQYF
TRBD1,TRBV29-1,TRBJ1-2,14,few,TGCAGCGCTACCGACAGGGGCCTTAACTATGGCTACACCTTC,CSATDRGLNYGYTF
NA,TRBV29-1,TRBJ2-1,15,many,TGCAGCGTTGACTGGTCCCGGGGCTCCTACAATGAGCAGTTCTTC,CSVDWSRGSYNEQFF
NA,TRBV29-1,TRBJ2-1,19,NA,TGCAGCGTTGAAGGGTGGTTTATGTCGCGGGATACAACCTACAATGAGCAGTTCTTC,CSVEGWFMSRDTTYNEQFF
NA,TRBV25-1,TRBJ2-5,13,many,TGTGCCAGCGAGGGGCAGGGTCATGAGACCCAGTACTTC,CASEGQGHETQYF
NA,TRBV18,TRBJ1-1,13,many,TGTGCCAGCTCACCACTCAGGGGCACTGAAGCTTTCTTT,CASSPLRGTEAFF
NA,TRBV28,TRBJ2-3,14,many,TGTGCCAGCAGTGTCGACAGGTCCACAGATACGCAGTATTTT,CASSVDRSTDTQYF
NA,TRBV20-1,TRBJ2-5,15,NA,TGCAGTGCTAAGCCCTCTAGCCCGTACCAAGAGACCCAGTACTTC,CSAKPSSPYQETQYF
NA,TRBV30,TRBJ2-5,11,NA,TGTGCCTGGAGTCCCGCGGAGACCCAGTACTTC,CAWSPAETQYF
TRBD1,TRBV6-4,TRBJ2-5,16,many,TGTGCCAGCAGTAAACCGGGACAGGGTCTACAAGAGACCCAGTACTTC,CASSKPGQGLQETQYF
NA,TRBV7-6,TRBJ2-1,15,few,TGTGCCAGCAGCCTAATTGGGTACGGCTACAATGAGCAGTTCTTC,CASSLIGYGYNEQFF
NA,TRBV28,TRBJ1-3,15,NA,TGTGCCAGCAGTTCGCAGGGCCACTCTGGAAACACCATATATTTT,CASSSQGHSGNTIYF
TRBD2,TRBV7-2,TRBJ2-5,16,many,TGTGCCAGCAGCTTAGGCTCTAGCGGGGGCCAAGAGACCCAGTACTTC,CASSLGSSGGQETQYF
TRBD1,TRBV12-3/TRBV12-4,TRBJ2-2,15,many,TGTGCCAGCAGTTTAACAGGGGCGGACACCGGGGAGCTGTTTTTT,CASSLTGADTGELFF
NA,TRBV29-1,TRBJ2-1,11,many,TGCAGTGTAGACAACTACAATGAGCAGTTCTTC,CSVDNYNEQFF
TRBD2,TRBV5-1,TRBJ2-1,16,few,TGCGCCAGCAGCTTGGCCGGGGAGGGTGGTGTCAATGAGCAGTTCTTC,CASSLAGEGGVNEQFF
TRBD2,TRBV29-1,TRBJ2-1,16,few,TGCAGCGTTGAAGAGGGACTAGCGGACTCATACAATGAGCAGTTCTTC,CSVEEGLADSYNEQFF
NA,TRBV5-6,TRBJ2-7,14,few,TGTGCCAGCGGTTGGGGGCCTTTCCCGTACGAGCAGTACTTC,CASGWGPFPYEQYF
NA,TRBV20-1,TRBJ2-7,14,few,TGCAGTGCCCCCGGGGCTAGCGCTACTTACGAGCAGTACTTC,CSAPGASATYEQYF
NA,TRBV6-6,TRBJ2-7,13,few,TGTGCCAGCAGTTACCCACCCAGCTACGAGCAGTACTTC,CASSYPPSYEQYF
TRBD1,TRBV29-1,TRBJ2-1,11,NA,TGCAGCGCGGACAGGCACAATGAGCAGTTCTTC,CSADRHNEQFF
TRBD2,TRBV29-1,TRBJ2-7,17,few,TGCAGCGTTTACTCCATCGACAGCGCCGGGACTATCTACGAGCAGTACTTC,CSVYSIDSAGTIYEQYF
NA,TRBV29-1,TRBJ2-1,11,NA,TGCAGCGTTTCAGGATACAATGAGCAGTTCTTC,CSVSGYNEQFF